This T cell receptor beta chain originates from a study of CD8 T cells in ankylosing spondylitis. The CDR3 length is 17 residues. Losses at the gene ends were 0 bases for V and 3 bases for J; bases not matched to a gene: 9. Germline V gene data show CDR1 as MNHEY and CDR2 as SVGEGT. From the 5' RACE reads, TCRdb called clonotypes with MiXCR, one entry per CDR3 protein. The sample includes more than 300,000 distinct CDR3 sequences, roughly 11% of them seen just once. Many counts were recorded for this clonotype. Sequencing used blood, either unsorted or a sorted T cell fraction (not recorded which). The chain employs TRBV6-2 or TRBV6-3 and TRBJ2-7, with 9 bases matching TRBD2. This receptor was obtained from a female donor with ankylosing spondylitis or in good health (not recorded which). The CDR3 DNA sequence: TGTGCCAGCAGTTACTCGTTGGGGACTAGCAGAGACTACGAGCAGTACTTC. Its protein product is CASSYSLGTSRDYEQYF.